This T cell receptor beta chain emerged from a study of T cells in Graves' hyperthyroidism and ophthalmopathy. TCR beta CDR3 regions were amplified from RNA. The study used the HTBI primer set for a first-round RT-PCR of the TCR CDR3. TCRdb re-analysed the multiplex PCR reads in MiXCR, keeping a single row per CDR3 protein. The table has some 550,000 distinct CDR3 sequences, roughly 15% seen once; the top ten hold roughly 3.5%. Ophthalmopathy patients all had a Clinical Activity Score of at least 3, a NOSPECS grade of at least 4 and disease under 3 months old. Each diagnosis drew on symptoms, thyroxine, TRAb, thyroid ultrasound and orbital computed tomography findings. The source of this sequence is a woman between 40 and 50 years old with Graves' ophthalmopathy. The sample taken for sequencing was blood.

The DNA for the CDR3 is TGTGCCAGCATCCGCCTCTCTGGGGCCAACGTCCTGACTTTC. This gives the protein CASIRLSGANVLTF. The chain joins TRBV7-9 to TRBJ2-6, with unresolved D. Germline loops: CDR1 SEHNR, CDR2 FQNEAQ (reference sequence). Trimming stripped 7 bases from V and 0 bases from J, with 7 bases between. The CDR3 contains 14 residues.